This T cell receptor (beta chain) comes out of a study of T cells in Graves' hyperthyroidism and ophthalmopathy. Turning to the study itself: At the time of initial diagnosis and before any treatment, peripheral blood was collected.

The CDR3 contains 16 residues. Germline values: CDR1 MNHNS, CDR2 SASEGT. The V and J ends lost 3 bases and 0 bases respectively, with 12 bases between them. Hyperthyroidism, newly diagnosed and lasting under 2 months, affected patients aged 18 to 65. This clonotype was seen ten or more times. Amplification of TCR beta CDR3 regions used RNA as the template. The HTBI set primed first-round TCR CDR3 RT-PCR. TCRdb re-called the multiplex PCR reads with MiXCR, one entry per CDR3 protein. The sample lists 300,000 to 450,000 distinct CDR3 sequences; 15% to 20% were seen once. The sample was blood. The chain joins TRBV6-1 to TRBJ1-5; perhaps TRBD1 as D (5 bases). This TCR came from a woman aged 30 to 39 with Graves' hyperthyroidism that later progressed to Graves' ophthalmopathy. CDR3 region: CASSDKGRVSNQPQHF. Here the CDR3 DNA reads TGTGCCAGCAGTGATAAGGGACGGGTTAGCAATCAGCCCCAGCATTTT.